These T cell receptor beta chains were read from a single sample in a study of Graves' ophthalmopathy and Graves' hyperthyroidism. TCRdb called the multiplex PCR reads again in MiXCR, with one record for every CDR3 protein. The table has roughly 300,000 distinct CDR3 sequences, roughly 15% seen once. Sequencing input: peripheral blood. The source is an adult man with Graves' ophthalmopathy. CDR3s include the opening cysteine and the closing phenylalanine or tryptophan. D genes are given only for firm matches. Clone sizes are given selectively: once, few, many, or a class where the clone is expanded.

>TRBJ1-1|many|TRBD1|TRBV12-3/TRBV12-4|11
CASSTGTAAFF
TGTGCCAGCAGTACCGGGACAGCCGCTTTCTTT
>TRBJ2-7|.|.|TRBV27|15
CASSLSLGVSDEQYF
TGTGCCAGCAGTTTATCTCTAGGGGTTAGCGACGAGCAGTACTTC
>TRBJ1-1|many|.|TRBV4-1|14
CASSQDPMNTEAFF
TGCGCCAGCAGCCAAGATCCGATGAACACTGAAGCTTTCTTT
>TRBJ2-7|few|TRBD2|TRBV20-1|13
CSARGLAGAEQYF
TGCAGTGCTAGGGGACTAGCGGGAGCCGAGCAGTACTTC
>TRBJ2-7|.|TRBD2|TRBV6-1|14
CASSPSGRFNEQYF
TGTGCCAGCAGTCCTAGCGGGAGATTTAACGAGCAGTACTTC
>TRBJ1-2|many|.|TRBV29-1|13
CSIKGGRESGYTF
TGCAGCATCAAAGGGGGGAGGGAGAGCGGCTACACCTTC
>TRBJ1-2|many|TRBD1|TRBV12-3/TRBV12-4|12
CASSPDRVGYTF
TGTGCCAGCAGTCCGGACAGGGTGGGCTACACCTTC
>TRBJ2-5|many|TRBD1|TRBV20-1|14
CSAGVGQGEETQYF
TGCAGTGCTGGTGTAGGACAGGGAGAGGAGACCCAGTACTTC
>TRBJ2-7|many|.|TRBV7-9|11
CASSLYDEQYF
TGTGCCAGCAGCCTCTACGACGAGCAGTACTTC
>TRBJ1-2|many|.|TRBV30|11
CACEGGYGYTF
TGTGCCTGTGAAGGGGGGTATGGCTACACCTTC
>TRBJ2-5|many|.|TRBV6-5|14
CASSYSGQGETQYF
TGTGCCAGCAGTTACTCCGGGCAGGGAGAGACCCAGTACTTC
>TRBJ2-7|many|TRBD1|TRBV2|15
CASKGVRDSPYEQYF
TGTGCCAGCAAGGGGGTCAGGGACAGCCCCTACGAGCAGTACTTC
>TRBJ1-5|many|.|TRBV12-3/TRBV12-4|15
CASSDAGTVNQPQHF
TGTGCCAGCAGTGACGCCGGGACGGTGAATCAGCCCCAGCATTTT
>TRBJ2-7|many|.|TRBV7-2|14
CASSLRATSYEQYF
TGTGCCAGCAGCTTAAGGGCTACCTCCTACGAGCAGTACTTC
>TRBJ2-7|many|TRBD1|TRBV20-1|13
CSASPGGRYEQYF
TGCAGTGCTAGCCCAGGGGGCAGGTACGAGCAGTACTTC
>TRBJ1-5|many|TRBD1|TRBV11-2|15
CASSPGQGMRQPQHF
TGTGCCAGCAGCCCGGGACAGGGGATGAGGCAGCCCCAGCATTTT
>TRBJ1-3|many|.|TRBV4-2|15
CASSQTNRAGNTIYF
TGTGCCAGCAGCCAAACGAACAGGGCTGGAAACACCATATATTTT
>TRBJ2-7|many|TRBD2|TRBV5-1|16
CASSLAGGGSHYEQYF
TGCGCCAGCAGCTTGGCCGGGGGGGGTTCACACTACGAGCAGTACTTC
>TRBJ1-2|many|.|TRBV4-2|16
CASSRGDGVDPYGYTF
TGTGCCAGCAGCCGAGGGGACGGAGTGGATCCTTATGGCTACACCTTC
>TRBJ2-7|.|TRBD2|TRBV6-2/TRBV6-3|13
CASSLGRADEQYF
TGTGCCAGCAGTTTGGGGAGGGCCGACGAGCAGTACTTC
>TRBJ2-7|many|TRBD2|TRBV20-1|13
CSARWASGYEQYF
TGCAGTGCTAGATGGGCTAGCGGCTACGAGCAGTACTTC
>TRBJ2-7|many|.|TRBV28|13
CASSYQNLYEQYF
TGTGCCAGCAGTTACCAGAACCTTTACGAGCAGTACTTC
>TRBJ1-1|many|.|TRBV2|13
CATSGDANTEAFF
TGTGCCACCTCGGGGGACGCGAACACTGAAGCTTTCTTT
>TRBJ2-7|many|.|TRBV19|13
CASSIGTGYEQYF
TGTGCCAGTAGTATAGGGACGGGTTACGAGCAGTACTTC
>TRBJ2-2|.|TRBD2|TRBV12-3/TRBV12-4|16
CASSLYLAVNTGELFF
TGTGCCAGCAGTTTATATCTAGCGGTAAACACCGGGGAGCTGTTTTTT
>TRBJ2-5|.|TRBD2|TRBV12-3/TRBV12-4|15
CASRRTSGSVGTQYF
TGTGCCAGCAGAAGGACTAGCGGGAGCGTAGGGACCCAGTACTTC
>TRBJ2-7|many|TRBD2|TRBV12-3/TRBV12-4|15
CASSLMAGGPSGQYF
TGTGCCAGCAGTTTGATGGCGGGGGGGCCTTCCGGGCAGTACTTC
>TRBJ2-7|many|.|TRBV12-3/TRBV12-4|14
CASSLRDGKEEQYF
TGTGCCAGCAGTCTCCGGGACGGGAAAGAGGAGCAGTACTTC
>TRBJ2-7|many|TRBD2|TRBV29-1|15
CSVEGTSGSSYEQYF
TGCAGCGTTGAGGGGACTAGCGGGAGTTCCTACGAGCAGTACTTC
>TRBJ2-7|.|TRBD2|TRBV27|15
CASSSSGGRSSEQYF
TGTGCCAGCAGTTCTAGCGGGGGGCGTAGTTCCGAGCAGTACTTC
>TRBJ2-7|.|TRBD1|TRBV5-1|15
CASSEGTGGVNEQYF
TGCGCCAGCAGCGAAGGGACAGGGGGCGTAAACGAGCAGTACTTC
>TRBJ2-2|many|.|TRBV30|15
CACRNNDRNTGELFF
TGTGCCTGTAGAAATAACGACAGGAACACCGGGGAGCTGTTTTTT
>TRBJ2-4|many|.|TRBV28|14
CASSLQDRPNIQYF
TGTGCCAGCAGTTTGCAGGACAGACCGAACATTCAGTACTTC
>TRBJ1-1|many|TRBD1|TRBV10-3|13
CAISNRGNTEAFF
TGTGCCATCAGTAACAGGGGGAACACTGAAGCTTTCTTT
>TRBJ2-5|many|TRBD2|TRBV5-1|15
CASSPLTSEGETQYF
TGCGCCAGCAGCCCCCTGACTAGCGAGGGGGAGACCCAGTACTTC
>TRBJ1-2|.|.|TRBV28|16
CASSFFRDPVVGGYTF
TGTGCCAGCAGTTTTTTCAGGGACCCGGTAGTCGGAGGCTACACCTTC
>TRBJ1-5|.|.|TRBV7-9|14
CASSPFESNQPQHF
TGTGCCAGCAGCCCCTTCGAGAGCAATCAGCCCCAGCATTTT
>TRBJ1-5|many|.|TRBV6-1|16
CASSAGGGKGNQPQHF
TGTGCCAGCAGTGCCGGGGGGGGCAAGGGCAATCAGCCCCAGCATTTT
>TRBJ2-3|many|.|TRBV20-1|13
CSARMRGTDTQYF
TGCAGTGCTAGAATGCGGGGCACAGATACGCAGTATTTT
>TRBJ2-7|many|.|TRBV6-2/TRBV6-3|14
CASSYADGWGEQYF
TGTGCCAGCAGTTACGCCGATGGGTGGGGCGAGCAGTACTTC
>TRBJ2-7|.|TRBD1|TRBV6-1|15
CASSDPGTGGNEQYF
TGTGCCAGCAGTGATCCCGGGACAGGGGGCAACGAGCAGTACTTC
>TRBJ1-2|many|TRBD1|TRBV14|14
CASRYRGLYFGYTF
TGTGCCAGCAGATATAGGGGGCTTTACTTTGGCTACACCTTC
>TRBJ1-2|many|TRBD1|TRBV6-2/TRBV6-3|19
CASSHSYPGGGDFLDGYTF
TGTGCCAGCAGTCATAGTTACCCTGGAGGGGGCGATTTTTTGGATGGCTACACCTTC
>TRBJ2-5|.|TRBD2|TRBV28|14
CASRELAPTETQYF
TGTGCCAGCAGGGAACTAGCGCCAACAGAGACCCAGTACTTC
>TRBJ1-1|many|.|TRBV11-2|14
CASSVRWGGTEAFF
TGTGCCAGCAGCGTCCGCTGGGGAGGCACTGAAGCTTTCTTT
>TRBJ2-5|.|TRBD2|TRBV10-3|15
CAISGLAGGRETQYF
TGTGCCATCAGTGGACTAGCGGGGGGGCGAGAGACCCAGTACTTC
>TRBJ1-2|.|.|TRBV5-1|15
CASSFEAGPSYGYTF
TGCGCCAGCAGCTTTGAAGCAGGCCCAAGTTATGGCTACACCTTC
>TRBJ1-1|many|TRBD1|TRBV30|14
CAWYDGQGPTEAFF
TGTGCCTGGTACGACGGACAGGGACCCACTGAAGCTTTCTTT
>TRBJ2-7|many|TRBD1|TRBV19|14
CASSRTGRSYEQYF
TGTGCCAGTAGCCGGACAGGACGTTCCTACGAGCAGTACTTC
>TRBJ2-7|.|TRBD1|TRBV10-1|13
CASSEQGGNEQYF
TGCGCCAGCAGTGAACAGGGGGGCAACGAGCAGTACTTC
>TRBJ2-5|.|.|TRBV9|14
CASSSSGRGETQYF
TGTGCCAGCAGCTCCTCGGGGCGGGGTGAGACCCAGTACTTC
>TRBJ1-2|many|.|TRBV29-1|12
CSVTTPNYGYTF
TGCAGCGTGACGACACCCAACTATGGCTACACCTTC
>TRBJ2-7|many|.|TRBV6-2/TRBV6-3|13
CTSSSAAIYEQYF
TGTACCAGCAGTTCTGCGGCGATCTACGAGCAGTACTTC
>TRBJ2-7|many|TRBD1|TRBV12-3/TRBV12-4|14
CASSRQGSHYEQYF
TGTGCCAGCAGTAGACAGGGGAGTCACTACGAGCAGTACTTC
>TRBJ1-1|.|.|TRBV7-2|13
CASSPGTSTEAFF
TGTGCCAGCAGCCCCGGGACAAGCACTGAAGCTTTCTTT